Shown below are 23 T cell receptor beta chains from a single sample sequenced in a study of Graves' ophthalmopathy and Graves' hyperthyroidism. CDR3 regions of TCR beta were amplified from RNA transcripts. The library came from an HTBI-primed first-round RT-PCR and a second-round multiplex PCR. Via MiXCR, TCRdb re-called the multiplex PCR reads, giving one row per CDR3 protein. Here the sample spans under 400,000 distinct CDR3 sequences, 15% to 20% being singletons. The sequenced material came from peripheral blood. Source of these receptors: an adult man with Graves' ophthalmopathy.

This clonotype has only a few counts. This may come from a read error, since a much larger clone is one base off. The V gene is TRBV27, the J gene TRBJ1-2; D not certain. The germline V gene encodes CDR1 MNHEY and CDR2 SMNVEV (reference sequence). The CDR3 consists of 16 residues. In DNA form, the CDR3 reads TGTGCCATCAGTTTATCGGGGATTCAACTCGCTTATGGCTACACCTTC. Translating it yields CAISLSGIQLAYGYTF.

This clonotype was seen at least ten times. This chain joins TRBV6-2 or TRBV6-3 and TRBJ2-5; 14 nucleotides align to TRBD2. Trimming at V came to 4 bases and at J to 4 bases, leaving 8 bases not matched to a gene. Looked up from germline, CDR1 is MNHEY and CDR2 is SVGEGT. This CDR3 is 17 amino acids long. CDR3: CASSWGTSGSYGETQYF. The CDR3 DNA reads TGTGCCAGCAGTTGGGGGACTAGCGGGAGTTATGGAGAGACCCAGTACTTC.

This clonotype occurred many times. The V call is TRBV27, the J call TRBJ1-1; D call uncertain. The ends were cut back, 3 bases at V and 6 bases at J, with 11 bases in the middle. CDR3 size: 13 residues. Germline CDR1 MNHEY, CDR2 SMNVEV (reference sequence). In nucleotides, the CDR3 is TGTGCCAGCAGTTTCGGACGTGGGGCTGAAGCTTTCTTT. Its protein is CASSFGRGAEAFF.

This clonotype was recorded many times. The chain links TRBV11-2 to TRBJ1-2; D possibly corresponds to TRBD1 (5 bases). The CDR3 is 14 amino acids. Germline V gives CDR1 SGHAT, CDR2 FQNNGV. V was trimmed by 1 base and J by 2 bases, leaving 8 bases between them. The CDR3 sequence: CASSLGQSNYGYTF. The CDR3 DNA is TGTGCCAGCAGCTTAGGACAGAGCAACTATGGCTACACCTTC.

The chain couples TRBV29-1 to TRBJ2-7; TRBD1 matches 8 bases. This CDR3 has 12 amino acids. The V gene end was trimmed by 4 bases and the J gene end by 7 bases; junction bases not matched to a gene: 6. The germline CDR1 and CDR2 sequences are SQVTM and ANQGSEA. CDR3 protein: CSVGQGAGEQYF. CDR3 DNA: TGCAGCGTTGGGCAGGGGGCAGGGGAGCAGTACTTC.

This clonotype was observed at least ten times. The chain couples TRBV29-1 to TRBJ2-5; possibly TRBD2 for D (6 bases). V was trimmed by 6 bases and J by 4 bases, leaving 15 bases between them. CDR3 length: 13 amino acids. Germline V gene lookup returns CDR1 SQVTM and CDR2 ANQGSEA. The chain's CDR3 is CSVTGVAPETQYF. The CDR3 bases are TGCAGCGTGACGGGGGTTGCTCCAGAGACCCAGTACTTC.

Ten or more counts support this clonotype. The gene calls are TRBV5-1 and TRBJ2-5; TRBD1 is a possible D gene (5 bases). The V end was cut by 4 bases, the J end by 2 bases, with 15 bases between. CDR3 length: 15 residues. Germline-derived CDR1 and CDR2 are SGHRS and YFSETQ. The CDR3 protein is CASSPSGLPQETQYF. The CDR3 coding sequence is TGCGCCAGCAGCCCCTCAGGGTTACCACAAGAGACCCAGTACTTC.

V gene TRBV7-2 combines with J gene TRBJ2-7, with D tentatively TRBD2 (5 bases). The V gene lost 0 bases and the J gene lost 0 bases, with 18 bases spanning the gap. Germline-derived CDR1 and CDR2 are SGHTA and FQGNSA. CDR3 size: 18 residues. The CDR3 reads CASSLAVAARGLSYEQYF. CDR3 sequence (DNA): TGTGCCAGCAGCTTAGCAGTTGCAGCTCGCGGGCTCTCCTACGAGCAGTACTTC.

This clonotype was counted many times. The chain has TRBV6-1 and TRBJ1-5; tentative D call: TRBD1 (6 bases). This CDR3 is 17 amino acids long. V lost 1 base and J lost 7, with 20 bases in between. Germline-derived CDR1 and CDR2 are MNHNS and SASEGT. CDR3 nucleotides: TGTGCCAGCAGTGAAGGCTTTTCTACAGGGAGAGGGCAGCCCCAGCATTTT. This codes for CASSEGFSTGRGQPQHF.

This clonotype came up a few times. The CDR3 loop is CASSPHRAANTEAFF. In DNA, the CDR3 is TGTGCCAGCAGTCCTCACCGGGCCGCGAACACTGAAGCTTTCTTT. V is TRBV6-1 and J is TRBJ1-1; unclear D gene. The CDR3 runs 15 residues. CDR1 MNHNS and CDR2 SASEGT come from the germline V gene. V lost 5 bases and J 1 base, leaving 14 bases between the germline ends.

CDR3 sequence reads: CASSSAGTGRNQPQHF. The DNA of the CDR3 is TGTGCCAGCAGTTCGGCAGGTACGGGGAGAAATCAGCCCCAGCATTTT. The genes are TRBV6-5 and TRBJ1-5; D uncertain. CDR1 and CDR2 (germline): MNHEY, SVGAGI. The germline V and J ends were trimmed by 4 bases and 4 bases, with 17 bases remaining between them. This CDR3 has 16 amino acids.

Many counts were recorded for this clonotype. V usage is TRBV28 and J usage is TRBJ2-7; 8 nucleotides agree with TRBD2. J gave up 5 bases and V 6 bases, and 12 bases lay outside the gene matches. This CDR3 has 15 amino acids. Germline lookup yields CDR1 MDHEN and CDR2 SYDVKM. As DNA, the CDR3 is TGTGCCAGCAGGGCCCCGGGAGGGTTATCGGACGAGCAGTACTTC. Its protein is CASRAPGGLSDEQYF.

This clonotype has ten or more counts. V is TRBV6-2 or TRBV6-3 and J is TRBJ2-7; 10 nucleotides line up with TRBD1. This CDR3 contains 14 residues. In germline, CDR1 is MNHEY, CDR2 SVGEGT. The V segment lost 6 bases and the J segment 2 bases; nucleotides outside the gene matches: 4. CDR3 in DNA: TGTGCCAGCAGCCGGGACAGGGGCACCTACGAGCAGTACTTC. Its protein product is CASSRDRGTYEQYF.

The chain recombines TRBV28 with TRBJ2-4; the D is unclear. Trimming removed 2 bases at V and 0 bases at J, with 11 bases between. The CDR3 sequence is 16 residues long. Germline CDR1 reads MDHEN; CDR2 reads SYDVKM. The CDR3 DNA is TGTGCCAGCAGTTTAGGGCGTGATCTAGCCAAAAACATTCAGTACTTC. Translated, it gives CASSLGRDLAKNIQYF.

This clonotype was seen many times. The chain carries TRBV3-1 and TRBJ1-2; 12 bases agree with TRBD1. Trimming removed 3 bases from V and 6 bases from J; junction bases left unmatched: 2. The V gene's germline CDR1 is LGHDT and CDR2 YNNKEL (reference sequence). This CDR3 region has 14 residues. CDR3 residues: CASSQGQGADGYTF. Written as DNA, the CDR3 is TGTGCCAGCAGCCAGGGACAGGGGGCGGATGGCTACACCTTC.

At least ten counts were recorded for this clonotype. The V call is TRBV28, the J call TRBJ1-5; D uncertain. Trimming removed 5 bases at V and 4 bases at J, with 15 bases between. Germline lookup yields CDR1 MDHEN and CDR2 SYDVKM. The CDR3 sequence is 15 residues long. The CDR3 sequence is CASSPDLLGNQPQHF. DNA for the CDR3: TGTGCCAGCAGTCCGGACCTACTTGGGAATCAGCCCCAGCATTTT.

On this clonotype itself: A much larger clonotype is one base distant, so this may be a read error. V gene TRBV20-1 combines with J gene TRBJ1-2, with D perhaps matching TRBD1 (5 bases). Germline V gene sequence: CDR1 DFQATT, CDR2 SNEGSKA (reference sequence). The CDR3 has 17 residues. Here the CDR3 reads CGASPPRQNYRNYGYTF. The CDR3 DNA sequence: TGCGGTGCTAGTCCACCCAGACAGAACTACCGCAACTATGGCTACACCTTC.

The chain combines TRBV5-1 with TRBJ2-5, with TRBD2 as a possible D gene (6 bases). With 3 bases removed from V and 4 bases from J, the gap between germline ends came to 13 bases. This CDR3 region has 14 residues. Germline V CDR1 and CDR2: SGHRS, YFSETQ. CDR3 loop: CASSSGTRRETQYF. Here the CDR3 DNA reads TGCGCCAGCAGCTCGGGGACTCGGAGAGAGACCCAGTACTTC.

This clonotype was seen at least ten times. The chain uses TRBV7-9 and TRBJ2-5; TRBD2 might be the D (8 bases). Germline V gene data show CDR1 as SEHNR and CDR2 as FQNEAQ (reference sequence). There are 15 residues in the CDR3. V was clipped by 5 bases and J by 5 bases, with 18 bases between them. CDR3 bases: TGTGCCAGCAGCCCCCGGGAGGGGGCTAGGGAGACCCAGTACTTC. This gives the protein CASSPREGARETQYF.

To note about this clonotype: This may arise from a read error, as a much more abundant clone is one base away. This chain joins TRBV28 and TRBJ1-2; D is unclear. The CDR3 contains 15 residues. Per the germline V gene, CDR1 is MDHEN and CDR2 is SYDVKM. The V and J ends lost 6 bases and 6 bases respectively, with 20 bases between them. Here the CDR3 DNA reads TGTGCCAGCAGCGCCCGGGGAGACTGCTATAATGGCTACACCTTC. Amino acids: CASSARGDCYNGYTF.

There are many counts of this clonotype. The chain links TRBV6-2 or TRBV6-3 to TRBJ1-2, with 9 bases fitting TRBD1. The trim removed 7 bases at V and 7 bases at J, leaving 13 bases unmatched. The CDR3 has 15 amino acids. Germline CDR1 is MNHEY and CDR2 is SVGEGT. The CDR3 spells CASINGWGTGIGYTF. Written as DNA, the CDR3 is TGTGCCAGCATCAACGGATGGGGGACAGGGATTGGCTACACCTTC.

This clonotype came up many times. The CDR3 here is CASSQVHGEVRWEQYF. In nucleotides, the CDR3 is TGTGCCAGCAGCCAAGTCCACGGGGAAGTTAGGTGGGAGCAGTACTTC. This chain joins TRBV3-1 and TRBJ2-7, with D possibly TRBD2 on 5 matching bases. Deletions cut 1 base from V and 7 bases from J, with 20 bases between. The CDR3 contains 16 residues. CDR1 is LGHDT and CDR2 is YNNKEL in the germline V gene (reference sequence).

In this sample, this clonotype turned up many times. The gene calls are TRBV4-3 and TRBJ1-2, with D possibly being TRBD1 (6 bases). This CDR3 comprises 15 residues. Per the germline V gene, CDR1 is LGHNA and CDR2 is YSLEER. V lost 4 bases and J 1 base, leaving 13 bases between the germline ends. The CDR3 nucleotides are TGCGCCAGCAGCCCGGATGTACAGGGTAACTATGGCTACACCTTC. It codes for CASSPDVQGNYGYTF.